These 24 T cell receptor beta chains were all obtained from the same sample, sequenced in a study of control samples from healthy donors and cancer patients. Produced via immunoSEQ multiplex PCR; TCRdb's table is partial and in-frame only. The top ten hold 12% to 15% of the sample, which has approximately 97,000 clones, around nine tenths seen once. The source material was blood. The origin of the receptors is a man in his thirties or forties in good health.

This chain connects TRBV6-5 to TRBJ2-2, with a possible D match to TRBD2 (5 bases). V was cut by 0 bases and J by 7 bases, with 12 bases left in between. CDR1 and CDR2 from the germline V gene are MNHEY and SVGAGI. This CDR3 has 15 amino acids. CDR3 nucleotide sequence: TGTGCCAGCAGTTACTCGGGAGTGAACGGCGGGGAGCTGTTTTTT. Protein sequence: CASSYSGVNGGELFF.

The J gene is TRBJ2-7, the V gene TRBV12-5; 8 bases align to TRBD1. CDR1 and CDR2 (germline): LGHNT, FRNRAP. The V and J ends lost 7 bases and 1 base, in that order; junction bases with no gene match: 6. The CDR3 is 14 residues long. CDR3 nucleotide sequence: TGTGCTAGTGCCCCGGGACAGGCGTCCTACGAGCAGTACTTC. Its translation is CASAPGQASYEQYF. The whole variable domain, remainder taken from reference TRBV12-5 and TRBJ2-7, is DARVTQTPRHKVTEMGQEVTMRCQPILGHNTVFWYRQTMMQGLELLAYFRNRAPLDDSGMPKDRFSAEMPDATLATLKIQPSEPRDSAVYFCASAPGQASYEQYFGPGTRLTVT.

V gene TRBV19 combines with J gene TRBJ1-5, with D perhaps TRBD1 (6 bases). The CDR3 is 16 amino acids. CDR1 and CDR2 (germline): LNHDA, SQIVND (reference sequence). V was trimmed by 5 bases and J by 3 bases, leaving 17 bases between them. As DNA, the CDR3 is TGTGCCAGTAGTGCCCAGGACCAGGGGAACAATCAGCCCCAGCATTTT. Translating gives CASSAQDQGNNQPQHF.

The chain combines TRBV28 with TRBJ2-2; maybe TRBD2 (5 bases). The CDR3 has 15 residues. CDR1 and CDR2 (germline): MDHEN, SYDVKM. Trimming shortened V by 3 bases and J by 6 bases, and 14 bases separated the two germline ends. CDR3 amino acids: CASSLWRTVAGELFF. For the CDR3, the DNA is TGTGCCAGCAGTTTGTGGAGGACGGTGGCCGGGGAGCTGTTTTTT.

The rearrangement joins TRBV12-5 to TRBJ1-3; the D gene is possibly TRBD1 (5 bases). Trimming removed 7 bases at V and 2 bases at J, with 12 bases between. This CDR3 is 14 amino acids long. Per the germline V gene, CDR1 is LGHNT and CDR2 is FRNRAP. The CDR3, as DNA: TGTGCTAGTGCCAACCAGGGAACTGGAAACACCATATATTTT. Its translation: CASANQGTGNTIYF.

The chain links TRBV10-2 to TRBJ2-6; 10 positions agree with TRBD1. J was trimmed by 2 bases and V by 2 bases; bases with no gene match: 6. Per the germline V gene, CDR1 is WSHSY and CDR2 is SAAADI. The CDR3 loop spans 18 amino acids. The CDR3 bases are TGCGCCAGCAGTGAGAGGGGGACAGGGGCGGCTGGGGCCAACGTCCTGACTTTC. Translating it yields CASSERGTGAAGANVLTF.

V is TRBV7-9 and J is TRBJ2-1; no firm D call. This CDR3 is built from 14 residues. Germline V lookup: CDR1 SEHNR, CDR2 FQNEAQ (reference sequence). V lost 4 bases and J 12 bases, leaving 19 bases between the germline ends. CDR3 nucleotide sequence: TGTGCCAGCAGCTCCTGGGTGGGGAATGATCGGCAGTTCTTC. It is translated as CASSSWVGNDRQFF.

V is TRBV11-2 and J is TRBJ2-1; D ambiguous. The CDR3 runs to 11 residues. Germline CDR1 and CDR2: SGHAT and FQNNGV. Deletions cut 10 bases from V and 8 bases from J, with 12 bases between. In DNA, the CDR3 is TGTGCCACTACCACTTCTTATGAGCAGTTCTTC. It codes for CATTTSYEQFF.

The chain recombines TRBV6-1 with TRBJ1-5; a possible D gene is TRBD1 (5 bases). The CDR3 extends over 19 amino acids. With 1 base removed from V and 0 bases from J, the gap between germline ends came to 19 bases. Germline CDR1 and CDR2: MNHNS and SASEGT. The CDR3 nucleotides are TGTGCCAGCAGTGAAGTTAGGGTTCGCAGGGAGGGTAGCAATCAGCCCCAGCATTTT. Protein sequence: CASSEVRVRREGSNQPQHF.

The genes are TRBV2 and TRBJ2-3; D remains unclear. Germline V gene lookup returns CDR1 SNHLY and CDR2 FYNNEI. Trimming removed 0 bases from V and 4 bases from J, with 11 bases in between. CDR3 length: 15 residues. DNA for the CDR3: TGTGCCAGCAGTGAAGCCGCACATCCCGCAGATACGCAGTATTTT. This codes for CASSEAAHPADTQYF.

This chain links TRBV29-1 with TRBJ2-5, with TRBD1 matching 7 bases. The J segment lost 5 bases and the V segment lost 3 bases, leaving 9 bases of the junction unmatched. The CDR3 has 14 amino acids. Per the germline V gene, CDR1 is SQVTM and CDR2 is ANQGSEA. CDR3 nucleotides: TGCAGCGTTGAGAGGGGGCGCTTAGGCGAGACCCAGTACTTC. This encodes CSVERGRLGETQYF.

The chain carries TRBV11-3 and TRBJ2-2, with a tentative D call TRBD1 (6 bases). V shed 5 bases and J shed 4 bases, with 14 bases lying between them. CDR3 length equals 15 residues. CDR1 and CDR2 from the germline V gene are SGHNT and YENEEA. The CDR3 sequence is CASSTQGEGTGELFF. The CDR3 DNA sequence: TGTGCCAGCAGCACACAGGGTGAGGGCACCGGGGAGCTGTTTTTT.

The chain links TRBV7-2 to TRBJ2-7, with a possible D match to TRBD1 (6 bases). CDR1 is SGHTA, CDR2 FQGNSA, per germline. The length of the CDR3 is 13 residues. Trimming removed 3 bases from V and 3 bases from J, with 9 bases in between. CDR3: CASSLGAGYEQYF. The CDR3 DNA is TGTGCCAGCAGCTTGGGGGCGGGCTACGAGCAGTACTTC.

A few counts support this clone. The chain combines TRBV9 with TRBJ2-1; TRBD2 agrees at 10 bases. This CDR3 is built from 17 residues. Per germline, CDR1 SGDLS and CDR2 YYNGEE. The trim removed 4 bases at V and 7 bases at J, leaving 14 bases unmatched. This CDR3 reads CASSQVGLAGGGNEQFF. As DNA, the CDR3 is TGTGCCAGCAGCCAGGTGGGGTTAGCGGGAGGTGGTAATGAGCAGTTCTTC.

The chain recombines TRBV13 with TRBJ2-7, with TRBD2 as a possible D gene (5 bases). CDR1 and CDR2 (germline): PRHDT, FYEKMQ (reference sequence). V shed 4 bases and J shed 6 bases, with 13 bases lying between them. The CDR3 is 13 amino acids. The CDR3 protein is CASSWGSDSEQYF. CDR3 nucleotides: TGTGCCAGCAGCTGGGGTTCGGACTCCGAGCAGTACTTC.

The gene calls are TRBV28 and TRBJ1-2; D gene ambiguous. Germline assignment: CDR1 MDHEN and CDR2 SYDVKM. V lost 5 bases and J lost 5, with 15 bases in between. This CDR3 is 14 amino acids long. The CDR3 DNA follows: TGTGCCAGCAGTCCCCCCGAACGACTGTATGGCTACACCTTC. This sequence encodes CASSPPERLYGYTF.

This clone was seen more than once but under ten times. The CDR3 spells CASSNRGGPYEQYF. The CDR3 bases are TGTGCCAGCAGCAATCGCGGGGGTCCCTACGAGCAGTACTTC. The J gene is TRBJ2-7, the V gene TRBV7-2, with 7 positions matching TRBD2. J was trimmed by 2 bases and V by 5 bases; bases with no gene match: 6. The CDR3 contains 14 residues. Germline V gene lookup returns CDR1 SGHTA and CDR2 FQGNSA.

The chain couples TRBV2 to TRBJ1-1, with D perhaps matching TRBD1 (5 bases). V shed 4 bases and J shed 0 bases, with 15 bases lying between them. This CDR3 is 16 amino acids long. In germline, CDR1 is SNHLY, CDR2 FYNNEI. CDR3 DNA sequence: TGTGCCAGCAGTGCGGGGTTGGGGGTGATGAACACTGAAGCTTTCTTT. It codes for CASSAGLGVMNTEAFF. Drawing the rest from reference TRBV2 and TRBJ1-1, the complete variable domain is EPEVTQTPSHQVTQMGQEVILRCVPISNHLYFYWYRQILGQKVEFLVSFYNNEISEKSEIFDDQFSVERPDGSNFTLKIRSTKLEDSAMYFCASSAGLGVMNTEAFFGQGTRLTVV.

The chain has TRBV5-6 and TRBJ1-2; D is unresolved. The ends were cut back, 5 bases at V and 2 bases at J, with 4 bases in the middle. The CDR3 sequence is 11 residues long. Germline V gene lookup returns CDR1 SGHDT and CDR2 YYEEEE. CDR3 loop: CASRANYGYTF. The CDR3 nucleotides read TGTGCCAGCAGGGCCAACTATGGCTACACCTTC.

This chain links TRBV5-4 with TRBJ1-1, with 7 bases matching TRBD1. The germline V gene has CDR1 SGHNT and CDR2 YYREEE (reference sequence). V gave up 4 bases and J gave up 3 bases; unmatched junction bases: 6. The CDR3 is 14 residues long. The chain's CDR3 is CASSMTGRYTEAFF. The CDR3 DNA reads TGTGCCAGCAGCATGACAGGGAGGTACACTGAAGCTTTCTTT.

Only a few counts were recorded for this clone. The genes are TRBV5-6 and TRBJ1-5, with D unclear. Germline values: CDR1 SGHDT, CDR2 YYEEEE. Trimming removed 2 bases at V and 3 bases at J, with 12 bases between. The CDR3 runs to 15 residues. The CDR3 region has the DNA TGTGCCAGCAGCTTTGGAGGGCCCTCCAATCAGCCCCAGCATTTT. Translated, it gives CASSFGGPSNQPQHF.

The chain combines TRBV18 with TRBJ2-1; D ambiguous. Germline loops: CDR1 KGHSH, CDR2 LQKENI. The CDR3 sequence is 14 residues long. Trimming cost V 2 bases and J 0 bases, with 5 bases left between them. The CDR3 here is CASSPVDSYNEQFF. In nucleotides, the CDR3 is TGTGCCAGCTCACCAGTGGACTCCTACAATGAGCAGTTCTTC. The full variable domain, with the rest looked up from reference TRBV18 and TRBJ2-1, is NAGVMQNPRHLVRRRGQEARLRCSPMKGHSHVYWYRQLPEEGLKFMVYLQKENIIDESGMPKERFSAEFPKEGPSILRIQQVVRGDSAAYFCASSPVDSYNEQFFGPGTRLTVL.

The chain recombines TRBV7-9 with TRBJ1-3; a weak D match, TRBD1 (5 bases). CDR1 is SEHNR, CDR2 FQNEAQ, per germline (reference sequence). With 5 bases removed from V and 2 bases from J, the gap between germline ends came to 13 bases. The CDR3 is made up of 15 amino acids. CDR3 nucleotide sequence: TGTGCCAGCAGCCTGAGGACATCGGCTGGAAACACCATATATTTT. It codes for CASSLRTSAGNTIYF.

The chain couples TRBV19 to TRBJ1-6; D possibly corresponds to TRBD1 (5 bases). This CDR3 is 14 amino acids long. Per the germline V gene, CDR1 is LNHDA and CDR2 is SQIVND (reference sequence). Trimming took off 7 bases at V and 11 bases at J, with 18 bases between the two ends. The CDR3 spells CASTSVGARPPLHF. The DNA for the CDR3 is TGTGCCAGTACCTCCGTTGGGGCGCGACCACCCCTCCACTTT.